Sequencing of this T cell receptor (beta chain) was carried out in a study of T-cell reconstitution after alpha-beta-depleted transplantation in children. General study results and limits: Several hundred rapidly expanded clones from non-depleted graft cells reportedly supplied alpha-beta T cells about two months post-transplant. Newly made T cells mostly supplied T-cell counts and diversity one year after transplant.

Molecular barcoding with unique molecular identifiers was used for the TCRbeta library. TCRdb re-called the PCR reads through MiXCR, storing one row per CDR3 protein. In the table there are roughly 120,000 distinct CDR3 sequences, 23% of which are singletons. This clonotype came up many times. No antigen is known for it. V was trimmed by 1 base and J by 11 bases, leaving 12 bases between them. Germline loops: CDR1 SGHVS, CDR2 FNYEAQ. This CDR3 contains 13 residues. The receptor's source is a male patient between 2 and 10 years old who had a stem cell transplant for chronic granulomatous disease, so the T cells may come from the graft donor. V usage is TRBV7-6 and J usage is TRBJ2-1; a weak D match, TRBD1 (6 bases). The input for sequencing was PBMCs, mostly from graft donor cells, taken 180 days after TCRalphabeta/CD19-depleted stem cell transplant. CDR3 loop: CASSLGQQGKQFF. The CDR3 DNA reads TGTGCCAGCAGCTTAGGCCAACAGGGCAAGCAGTTCTTC.